This T cell receptor beta chain was retrieved from a study of blood T cell repertoires in COVID-19. Looking at the study overall: From the United States, Italy and Spain came samples of acute and convalescent COVID-19. Sources were T cells, B-cell-depleted T cells, or PBMCs; the material itself was cDNA or gDNA.

This clone was detected a few times. In the original analysis: It was from reference gene primer amplification that nucleated cell counts were estimated. The method was immunoSEQ multiplex PCR; TCRdb's version includes in-frame clones alone and lacks a portion of them. From that table come the V and J calls and clone size; the DNA was used to work out D and trimming. The data show about 89,000 clones, around 80% seen once. The receptor's source is a human donor in a cohort sampled during active COVID-19. What was sequenced was peripheral blood.

The CDR3 DNA reads TGCAGCGTTGAAGAAGGGGGAAGTGGCACTGAAGCTTTCTTT. It encodes CSVEEGGSGTEAFF. V gene TRBV29-1 combines with J gene TRBJ1-1, with D possibly TRBD1 on 6 matching bases. The V and J ends lost 0 bases and 4 bases respectively, with 12 bases between them. The CDR3 totals 14 residues. Germline V CDR1 and CDR2: SQVTM, ANQGSEA.